The sequence of this TCR beta chain was determined in a study of regulatory T cells in long-lasting Graves disease. Time point reported: newly diagnosed GD, antithyroid drugs for less than 3 months. After RNA was extracted from PBMCs, the TCR library was made from it. Unmatched junction bases numbered 11, after V lost 5 bases and J lost 9 bases. Per germline, CDR1 WSHSY and CDR2 SAAADI. The CDR3 has 15 amino acids. iRepertoire HTBI primers and Arm-PCR of CDR3 regions built TCR beta libraries. One entry per CDR3 protein, called by TCRdb with MiXCR from the multiplex PCR reads. This repertoire shows 550,000 to 600,000 distinct CDR3 sequences, more than 15% found once; its top ten account for 12%. In addition, the sample was reused for a study of T cells in Graves' hyperthyroidism and ophthalmopathy.

The TCR was taken from a young man with Graves disease. Specimen: peripheral blood mononuclear cells (PBMCs), collected at new diagnosis, from a patient treated with antithyroid drugs. The chain is built from TRBV10-2 and TRBJ2-1; 9 bases align to TRBD2. This CDR3 reads CASSPGVAGVGEQFF. CDR3 nucleotides: TGCGCCAGCAGTCCCGGAGTAGCGGGAGTGGGTGAGCAGTTCTTC.